The clone carrying this TCR beta chain was detected ten times or more. The germline V gene encodes CDR1 SQVTM and CDR2 ANQGSEA. With 5 bases removed from V and 5 bases from J, the gap between germline ends came to 10 bases. The CDR3 runs 12 residues. The sample comes from a study of blood T cells in healthy people across ages. A J-beta primer mix and a sample-barcoded 5' primer were used in a second PCR of about 7 to 12 cycles. TCRdb passed the 5' RACE reads through MiXCR, listing each CDR3 protein once. The data hold about 1.1 million distinct CDR3 sequences, with less than 45% observed a single time.

The chain uses TRBV29-1 and TRBJ2-1; tentatively, D is TRBD1 or TRBD2 (5 bases each). Sequenced sample: blood. The TCR sequence derives from a man younger than 35 in good health. In nucleotides, the CDR3 is TGCAGCGTTCGGGGACGGCACAATGAGCAGTTCTTC. The encoded protein is CSVRGRHNEQFF.